The 14 T cell receptor beta chains below come from one sample, sequenced in a study of cytomegalovirus exposure and HLA in healthy donors. 60 Vbeta and 13 Jbeta primers were used in PCR. Profiling relied on immunoSEQ multiplex PCR, and the TCRdb table lists in-frame clones only, not all of them. In the table there are some 120,000 clones, about 79% of which are singletons. Material: PBMCs. Receptor source: a woman between 18 and 29 years old in good health and CMV-seropositive.

The V call is TRBV4-2, the J call TRBJ1-3; D is unclear. CDR1 is LGHNA and CDR2 is YNFKEQ in the germline V gene. V lost 4 bases and J 8 bases, leaving 12 bases between the germline ends. The CDR3 covers 13 residues. DNA of the CDR3: TGTGCCAGCAGCCCCGGAGGGCTCCACACCATATATTTT. It yields the protein CASSPGGLHTIYF.

The V and J genes are TRBV15 and TRBJ2-1, with 8 bases lining up with TRBD2. With 8 bases clipped from V and 5 bases from J, the junction kept 8 bases outside the gene matches. The CDR3 is 14 residues long. Germline assignment: CDR1 LNHNV and CDR2 YYDKDF (reference sequence). CDR3 in amino acids: CATALGLANNEQFF. In nucleotides, the CDR3 is TGTGCCACCGCCCTTGGACTAGCCAACAATGAGCAGTTCTTC.

The sample holds a few counts of this clone. The gene calls are TRBV6-4 and TRBJ2-5; 7 positions agree with TRBD1. V trimming: 11 bases; J trimming: 1 base; junction bases outside the gene matches: 4. CDR1 and CDR2 (germline): MRHNA, SNTAGT. The CDR3 sequence is 12 residues long. The CDR3 DNA is TGTGCCCGACAGGGTCTCCAAGAGACCCAGTACTTC. Translation gives CARQGLQETQYF.

The chain employs TRBV27 and TRBJ2-7; D possibly corresponds to TRBD2 (6 bases). The CDR3 totals 13 residues. Looked up from germline, CDR1 is MNHEY and CDR2 is SMNVEV (reference sequence). The germline V and J ends were trimmed by 8 bases and 6 bases, with 17 bases remaining between them. In nucleotides, the CDR3 is TGTGCCAGCGCCCTGGGGGGAGCCTTCGAGCAGTACTTC. This sequence encodes CASALGGAFEQYF.

This clone appeared once. The rearrangement links TRBV28 to TRBJ1-1; 7 bases are shared with TRBD2. The assigned J gene may be wrong: the sequence end matches TRBJ2-2 better. Looked up from germline, CDR1 is MDHEN and CDR2 is SYDVKM. This CDR3 spans 13 amino acids. The CDR3 nucleotides read TGTGCCGGGGGGGAGAGGGGCACCGGGGAGCTGTTTTTT. Translation gives CAGGERGTGELFF.

This sequence joins TRBV5-1 and TRBJ1-3, with D tentatively TRBD1 (5 bases). Germline CDR1 SGHRS, CDR2 YFSETQ. The ends were cut back, 0 bases at V and 0 bases at J, with 13 bases in the middle. The CDR3 totals 17 residues. The CDR3 is CASSLAADRYSGNTIYF. The CDR3, as DNA: TGCGCCAGCAGCTTGGCCGCCGACAGATACTCTGGAAACACCATATATTTT.

This clone was observed a few times. The chain couples TRBV5-1 to TRBJ1-2; 7 positions agree with TRBD1. After removal of 1 base from V and 4 bases from J, the junction contained 10 bases not matched to a gene. Per germline, CDR1 SGHRS and CDR2 YFSETQ. The length of the CDR3 is 16 residues. CDR3 in amino acids: CASSLPGQPGGYGYTF. In nucleotides, the CDR3 is TGCGCCAGCAGCTTGCCGGGACAGCCTGGAGGCTATGGCTACACCTTC.

The chain recombines TRBV30 with TRBJ2-7; D is uncertain. The CDR3 covers 11 residues. Germline loops: CDR1 GTSNPN, CDR2 SVGIG (reference sequence). Trimming removed 0 bases at V and 5 bases at J, with 5 bases between. As DNA, the CDR3 is TGTGCCTGGAGTGTACTGAACGAGCAGTACTTC. It specifies CAWSVLNEQYF.

The J gene is TRBJ2-5, the V gene TRBV18; D is unresolved. CDR3 size: 15 residues. The V end lost 0 bases, the J end lost 1 base, and 9 bases lay between the germline ends. Germline V gene data show CDR1 as KGHSH and CDR2 as LQKENI. CDR3 in amino acids: CASSPPATLQETQYF. The CDR3 nucleotides read TGTGCCAGCTCACCACCGGCCACCCTCCAAGAGACCCAGTACTTC.

This clone occurred a few times. The chain joins TRBV6-5 to TRBJ1-5; D unclear. This CDR3 region has 13 residues. CDR1 is MNHEY and CDR2 is SVGAGI in the germline V gene. V was clipped by 0 bases and J by 8 bases, with 8 bases between them. The DNA for the CDR3 is TGTGCCAGCAGTTACTCGAGAGCGGAGCCCCAGCATTTT. This encodes CASSYSRAEPQHF.

The V call is TRBV4-1, the J call TRBJ2-7, with D perhaps TRBD2 (5 bases). Per germline, CDR1 MGHRA and CDR2 YSYEKL. V lost 0 bases, J lost 2 bases, and 14 bases lay in between. The CDR3 length is 16 residues. The CDR3 region is CASSQEGGYGTYEQYF. CDR3 in DNA: TGCGCCAGCAGCCAAGAAGGAGGTTATGGGACCTACGAGCAGTACTTC.

The rearrangement links TRBV4-1 to TRBJ2-7; 12 bases agree with TRBD1. In germline, CDR1 is MGHRA, CDR2 YSYEKL. Trimming at V came to 4 bases and at J to 6 bases, leaving 1 base not matched to a gene. The CDR3 sequence is 13 residues long. The CDR3 loop is CASSRDRGLEQYF. The CDR3 DNA follows: TGCGCCAGCAGCCGGGACAGGGGGCTCGAGCAGTACTTC.

The V and J genes are TRBV9 and TRBJ2-2; weak D call: TRBD2 (7 bases). Between the trimmed V and J ends, which lost 4 bases and 4 bases, there was a span of 20 bases. The CDR3 is 17 residues long. CDR1 and CDR2 from the germline V gene are SGDLS and YYNGEE. CDR3 DNA sequence: TGTGCCAGCAGCCCTAGGGGGAGCGGGACGAGCACCGGGGAGCTGTTTTTT. Translation: CASSPRGSGTSTGELFF.

With regard to this clone: One junction end disagrees with the germline gene, perhaps due to a read error. Different DNA sequences within this sample yield the same CDR3. This chain connects TRBV5-6 to TRBJ1-2; possibly TRBD1 for D (6 bases). This CDR3 has 15 amino acids. CDR1 and CDR2 from the germline V gene are SGHDT and YYEEEE. The CDR3 here is CASSLEGGTNYGYTF. Written as DNA, the CDR3 is TGTGCCAGCAGCTTGGAGGGGGGGACTAACTATGGCTACACCTTT.